This T cell receptor (beta chain) came from a study of PD-1 blockade in classical Hodgkin lymphoma. On this clone: The antigen remains undetermined.

Regarding time point: newly diagnosed, previously untreated cHL patient sample. Starting with thawed PBMCs, CD4+ T cells were purified by magnetic negative selection. It was PBMCs in newly diagnosed, untreated classical Hodgkin lymphoma that served as comparison. Whole-study findings and limits: TCR diversity at baseline was reported to be reduced in newly diagnosed patients relative to healthy donors.

TCRdb's copy holds only in-frame clones and misses some; the assay was immunoSEQ multiplex PCR. This table has about 32,000 clones, roughly nine tenths appearing once. Sequencing used CD4+ T cells from blood. This clonotype originated in a human donor with classical Hodgkin lymphoma.

CDR3 sequence: CASSYGDNRGKYEQYF. CDR3 coding DNA: TGTGCCAGCAGTTACGGGGATAACCGGGGAAAGTACGAGCAGTACTTC. V gene TRBV6-6 combines with J gene TRBJ2-7; TRBD2 might be the D (5 bases). The CDR3 is made up of 16 amino acids. The V and J ends lost 2 bases and 4 bases respectively, with 18 bases between them. CDR1 and CDR2 (germline): MNHNY, SVGAGI (reference sequence).